This T cell receptor (beta chain) was recovered during a study of blood T cell repertoires in COVID-19. Looking at the study overall: Samples came from the United States, Italy and Spain, spanning acute and convalescent COVID-19.

This clone was recorded once. Sequencing used immunoSEQ multiplex PCR; TCRdb keeps in-frame clones, though not all of them. The data show 150,000 to 250,000 clones, with almost 85% seen just once and 6.9% held by the top ten. The germline V gene has CDR1 SGDLS and CDR2 YYNGEE. The CDR3 totals 14 residues. The V and J ends lost 1 base and 3 bases respectively, with 9 bases between them. The sequence was obtained from a human donor with acute or convalescent COVID-19. The donor label of this sample is uncertain. Sequencing was done on a sample of peripheral blood. The V call is TRBV9, the J call TRBJ2-3; no clear D. CDR3: CASSVSSRTDTQYF. For the CDR3, the DNA is TGTGCCAGCAGCGTATCTTCTCGGACAGATACGCAGTATTTT.